The 3 T cell receptor beta chains below come from one sample, sequenced in a study of shared T cell receptors in the human thymus. Repertoires were generated with immunoSEQ multiplex PCR, while TCRdb's copy carries only in-frame clones and drops some. The table records about 380,000 clones, around 95% of them present only once. The sample consisted of thymocytes. The receptor source for this set is a human donor.

This chain links TRBV9 with TRBJ2-1; D perhaps matches TRBD1 (5 bases). V was clipped by 0 bases and J by 3 bases, with 13 bases between them. Germline V gives CDR1 SGDLS, CDR2 YYNGEE. The CDR3 is 16 amino acids. As DNA, the CDR3 is TGTGCCAGCAGCGTAGCCGAAGGACATGTCTACAATGAGCAGTTCTTC. Translating gives CASSVAEGHVYNEQFF.

Note on this clone: A read error may produce the germline difference seen at one junction end. This rearrangement joins TRBV7-7 to TRBJ2-7, with 11 bases that match TRBD2. Germline assignment: CDR1 SSHAT and CDR2 FNYEAQ (reference sequence). The CDR3 is 15 amino acids. The CDR3 bases are TGTGCTAGCAGCCCCGGGACTAGCGGCTCCTACGAGCAGTACTTC. Translation: CASSPGTSGSYEQYF.

The chain carries TRBV29-1 and TRBJ2-7; TRBD1 might be the D (6 bases). CDR1 is SQVTM, CDR2 ANQGSEA, per germline. The V end was cut by 7 bases, the J end by 2 bases, with 18 bases between. This CDR3 spans 14 amino acids. CDR3 loop: CSDDGTPFAYEQYF. DNA of the CDR3: TGCAGCGACGATGGGACACCCTTCGCCTACGAGCAGTACTTC.